Listed here are 7 T cell receptor beta chains from one sample, sequenced in a study of regulatory T cells in long-lasting Graves disease. Described time point: newly diagnosed GD, antithyroid drugs for less than 3 months. Preparation of the TCR library used RNA extracted from PBMCs. The authors built TCR beta libraries using iRepertoire HTBI primers and Arm-PCR of CDR3 regions. TCRdb called the multiplex PCR reads again in MiXCR, with one record for every CDR3 protein. In the table there are over 400,000 distinct CDR3 sequences, around 15% of which are singletons. The sample also formed part of further work on T cells in Graves' hyperthyroidism and ophthalmopathy.

The sample in question was peripheral blood mononuclear cells (PBMCs), obtained at new diagnosis, from a patient treated with antithyroid drugs. All receptors derive from a woman between 45 and 60 years old with Graves disease.

As for this clonotype: A much bigger clone sits one base away, suggesting this may be a read error. The conserved phenylalanine or tryptophan normally closing the CDR3 is absent here, so this likely arose from a read error. The rearrangement joins TRBV28 to TRBJ1-1; no reliable D call. Germline assignment: CDR1 MDHEN and CDR2 SYDVKM. Trimming pared 6 bases from V and 8 bases from J, leaving 13 bases between. This CDR3 region has 12 residues. CDR3 sequence reads: CASREDGGEAFS. In DNA, the CDR3 is TGTGCCAGCAGGGAAGACGGAGGGGAAGCTTTCTCT.

This clonotype was seen only a few times. The chain is built from TRBV7-9 and TRBJ1-4; 10 bases are shared with TRBD1. V lost 4 bases, J lost 5 bases, and 13 bases stayed unmatched. CDR1 is SEHNR and CDR2 is FQNEAQ in the germline V gene (reference sequence). The CDR3 has 18 residues. CDR3 sequence (DNA): TGTGCCAGCAGCTCAACCGGGACAGGGGAGGGTGGAAATGAAAAACTGTTTTTT. This sequence encodes CASSSTGTGEGGNEKLFF.

At least ten counts were recorded for this clonotype. The chain employs TRBV11-2 and TRBJ1-2, with a possible D match to TRBD1 (6 bases). The CDR3 consists of 16 residues. Germline V lookup: CDR1 SGHAT, CDR2 FQNNGV. Trimming took off 4 bases at V and 7 bases at J, with 22 bases between the two ends. The CDR3 sequence: CASSSRGGQGPRGYTF. DNA of the CDR3: TGTGCCAGCAGCTCCCGCGGGGGCCAGGGTCCGCGTGGCTACACCTTC.

This clonotype was counted many times. The chain uses TRBV7-6 and TRBJ2-7; D call uncertain. V was clipped by 5 bases and J by 5 bases, with 16 bases between them. This CDR3 region has 14 residues. CDR1 is SGHVS, CDR2 FNYEAQ, per germline. CDR3 residues: CASSPSFGAHEQYF. CDR3 in DNA: TGTGCCAGCAGCCCCTCCTTTGGAGCCCACGAGCAGTACTTC.

This clonotype showed up many times. V usage is TRBV3-1 and J usage is TRBJ1-4; TRBD1 agrees at 7 bases. After removal of 2 bases from V and 3 bases from J, the junction contained 24 bases not matched to a gene. Germline V gives CDR1 LGHDT, CDR2 YNNKEL (reference sequence). The length of the CDR3 is 22 residues. CDR3 nucleotides: TGTGCCAGCAGCCAACGTTCAGTCCGAAGACAGGGTGTATTCTTGGCTAATGAAAAACTGTTTTTT. It specifies CASSQRSVRRQGVFLANEKLFF.

This clonotype has a handful of counts. The chain combines TRBV19 with TRBJ2-5, with 7 nucleotides matching TRBD1. The CDR3 runs to 16 residues. The ends lost 4 bases at V and 3 bases at J; junction bases unmatched: 11. In germline, CDR1 is LNHDA, CDR2 SQIVND (reference sequence). The CDR3 coding sequence is TGTGCCAGTAGTAGGGGAACAGGGGCGGCCGAAGAGACCCAGTACTTC. Translation: CASSRGTGAAEETQYF.

This clonotype was found many times. The rearrangement uses TRBV7-2 and TRBJ1-1, with 8 bases fitting TRBD1. V shed 5 bases, J shed 5 bases, and the junction held 7 bases outside the gene matches. Germline V lookup: CDR1 SGHTA, CDR2 FQGNSA. The CDR3 runs to 14 residues. CDR3 in amino acids: CASSERTGWTEAFF. CDR3 nucleotides: TGTGCCAGCAGCGAAAGGACAGGGTGGACTGAAGCTTTCTTT.